Listed below are T cell receptor beta chains from one sample, sequenced in a study of T cell changes during pregnancy in multiple sclerosis. Only in-frame clones appear in the TCRdb table, and some are missing; sequencing was by immunoSEQ multiplex PCR. The sample holds 35,000 to 55,000 clones, roughly nine tenths seen once. Source: CD4+ T cells from peripheral blood mononuclear cells, taken after pregnancy. The receptors derive from a female donor with multiple sclerosis, enrolled in a pregnancy study. The conserved cysteine and the conserved F or W are not part of the CDR3 here. The listing skips clone size in some rows; elsewhere it reads once, few, many or a size class.

J: TRBJ1-2; size: NA; V: TRBV29-1; CDR3: SVVEQRRARNYGYT
J: TRBJ2-1; size: once; V: TRBV7-3; CDR3: ASSFRDSQQF
J: TRBJ1-1; size: NA; V: TRBV19; CDR3: ASSMGVVGRGNTEAF
J: TRBJ2-1; size: NA; V: TRBV5-1; CDR3: ASRLAVMSSYNEQF
J: TRBJ2-2; size: NA; V: TRBV30; CDR3: ACPPAAGINTGELF
J: TRBJ1-4; size: NA; V: TRBV7-2; CDR3: ASSPPPRSNEKLF
J: TRBJ2-3; size: NA; V: TRBV10-1; CDR3: ASSEARTGGGTDTQY
J: TRBJ2-1; size: NA; V: TRBV7-3; CDR3: ASREGTSGYNEQF
J: TRBJ2-1; size: NA; V: TRBV5-6; CDR3: ASSLVVSSYNEQF
J: TRBJ2-2; size: NA; V: TRBV7-3; CDR3: ASSSYTGELF
J: TRBJ2-1; size: once; V: TRBV4-3; CDR3: ASSQMTGLSYNEQF
J: TRBJ1-1; size: NA; V: TRBV5-1; CDR3: ASSRGGTEAF
J: TRBJ1-5; size: NA; V: TRBV7-6; CDR3: ASSLLGQGLSNQPQH
J: TRBJ2-2; size: NA; V: TRBV18; CDR3: ASSRQGRANTGELF
J: TRBJ2-7; size: NA; V: TRBV4-3; CDR3: ASSQDAGPYEQY
J: TRBJ1-5; size: few; V: TRBV12-5; CDR3: ASGQGTGRGPQH
J: TRBJ2-7; size: NA; V: TRBV13; CDR3: ASSKSGTLPRQEQY
J: TRBJ2-2; size: few; V: TRBV10-3; CDR3: AISGSSGRRTGELF
J: TRBJ2-2; size: NA; V: TRBV6-1; CDR3: ASSGTSSPGELF
J: TRBJ1-4; size: NA; V: TRBV15; CDR3: ATSRSEGKLF
J: TRBJ2-7; size: NA; V: TRBV10-3; CDR3: AIGDYYEQY
J: TRBJ1-4; size: NA; V: TRBV6-6; CDR3: ASSGQTGSNEKLF
J: TRBJ2-2; size: NA; V: TRBV7-3; CDR3: ASSPTGGGNTGELF